A selection of T cell receptor beta chains follows, all from one sample in a study of T cells in Graves' hyperthyroidism and ophthalmopathy. From the multiplex PCR reads, TCRdb called clonotypes with MiXCR, one entry per CDR3 protein. Among some 250,000 distinct CDR3 sequences listed, about 15% were seen once. Material for sequencing was blood. The receptors shown here come from a woman aged 45-65 years with Graves' hyperthyroidism that later progressed to Graves' ophthalmopathy. Each CDR3 is given with its conserved first and last residue. D genes are given only for firm matches. Clone size is stated in some rows and not others, as once, few, many or a class when expanded.

j_gene: TRBJ1-2; abundance: NA; d_gene: NA; v_gene: TRBV7-3; CDR3aa: CASSSSYLGGIRYGYTF; CDR3nt: TGTGCCAGCAGCTCCTCTTACCTAGGCGGAATCCGCTATGGCTACACCTTC
j_gene: TRBJ1-1; abundance: NA; d_gene: TRBD1; v_gene: TRBV19; CDR3aa: CASIRGAGGSEAFF; CDR3nt: TGTGCCAGTATCAGGGGGGCCGGCGGGTCTGAAGCTTTCTTT
j_gene: TRBJ1-2; abundance: many; d_gene: NA; v_gene: TRBV12-3/TRBV12-4; CDR3aa: CASSLLQGGYGYTF; CDR3nt: TGTGCCAGCAGCCTGCTCCAGGGTGGCTATGGCTACACCTTC
j_gene: TRBJ1-5; abundance: many; d_gene: NA; v_gene: TRBV27; CDR3aa: CASRTMGGGNQPQHF; CDR3nt: TGTGCCAGCAGGACTATGGGAGGAGGCAATCAGCCCCAGCATTTT
j_gene: TRBJ2-1; abundance: NA; d_gene: TRBD2; v_gene: TRBV28; CDR3aa: CASSPSGRIYNEQFF; CDR3nt: TGTGCCAGCAGTCCCAGCGGGAGGATCTACAATGAGCAGTTCTTC
j_gene: TRBJ2-7; abundance: many; d_gene: NA; v_gene: TRBV30; CDR3aa: CAWSPTGYYEQYF; CDR3nt: TGTGCCTGGAGCCCCACAGGGTACTACGAGCAGTACTTC
j_gene: TRBJ2-2; abundance: many; d_gene: TRBD2; v_gene: TRBV2; CDR3aa: CASSETSGRELFF; CDR3nt: TGTGCCAGCAGTGAAACTAGCGGCAGGGAGCTGTTTTTT
j_gene: TRBJ1-5; abundance: many; d_gene: NA; v_gene: TRBV30; CDR3aa: CAWGEVTSNQPQHF; CDR3nt: TGTGCCTGGGGGGAGGTAACTAGCAATCAGCCCCAGCATTTT
j_gene: TRBJ2-1; abundance: NA; d_gene: NA; v_gene: TRBV9; CDR3aa: CASQGRGDEQFF; CDR3nt: TGTGCCAGCCAGGGGAGGGGGGATGAGCAGTTCTTC
j_gene: TRBJ1-6; abundance: NA; d_gene: NA; v_gene: TRBV7-9; CDR3aa: CASSGAGVSPLHF; CDR3nt: TGTGCCAGCTCAGGGGCAGGGGTCTCACCCCTCCACTTT
j_gene: TRBJ1-1; abundance: many; d_gene: TRBD1; v_gene: TRBV24-1; CDR3aa: CATSDLTTGKGDTEAFF; CDR3nt: TGTGCCACCAGTGATTTGACGACAGGGAAAGGGGACACTGAAGCTTTCTTT
j_gene: TRBJ1-1; abundance: many; d_gene: NA; v_gene: TRBV6-1; CDR3aa: CAVKILGGNTEAFF; CDR3nt: TGTGCCGTCAAGATCTTGGGGGGGAACACTGAAGCTTTCTTT
j_gene: TRBJ2-1; abundance: many; d_gene: TRBD2; v_gene: TRBV12-3/TRBV12-4; CDR3aa: CASSPLAGGAQDEQFF; CDR3nt: TGTGCCAGCAGTCCCTTAGCGGGAGGGGCACAGGATGAGCAGTTCTTC
j_gene: TRBJ2-5; abundance: NA; d_gene: NA; v_gene: TRBV5-5; CDR3aa: CASSLALEFPDF; CDR3nt: TGTGCCAGCAGCTTGGCACTAGAGTTCCCAGACTTC
j_gene: TRBJ2-2; abundance: NA; d_gene: NA; v_gene: TRBV29-1; CDR3aa: CSAIRDINTGELFF; CDR3nt: TGCAGCGCCATCCGCGACATTAACACCGGGGAGCTGTTTTTT
j_gene: TRBJ2-1; abundance: many; d_gene: TRBD1; v_gene: TRBV20-1; CDR3aa: CSAKGTGEWGEQFF; CDR3nt: TGCAGTGCTAAGGGGACAGGGGAATGGGGTGAGCAGTTCTTC
j_gene: TRBJ2-3; abundance: few; d_gene: NA; v_gene: TRBV9; CDR3aa: CASSVVGEDTQYF; CDR3nt: TGTGCCAGCAGCGTAGTCGGTGAAGATACGCAGTATTTT
j_gene: TRBJ2-7; abundance: many; d_gene: NA; v_gene: TRBV9; CDR3aa: CASSPRGGTYEQYF; CDR3nt: TGTGCCAGCAGCCCCCGTGGGGGTACCTACGAGCAGTACTTC
j_gene: TRBJ2-3; abundance: once; d_gene: TRBD2; v_gene: TRBV5-4; CDR3aa: CASSLGGRDDRGYF; CDR3nt: TGTGCCAGCAGCTTGGGCGGGAGGGACGATAGGGGGTATTTT
j_gene: TRBJ2-5; abundance: once; d_gene: NA; v_gene: TRBV9; CDR3aa: CASSEGGGLETQYF; CDR3nt: TGTGCCAGCAGCGAGGGAGGCGGTTTAGAGACCCAGTACTTC
j_gene: TRBJ1-2; abundance: many; d_gene: NA; v_gene: TRBV5-1; CDR3aa: CASSLTRRDRFYTF; CDR3nt: TGCGCCAGCAGCTTGACGCGACGGGATCGGTTCTACACCTTC
j_gene: TRBJ2-7; abundance: many; d_gene: NA; v_gene: TRBV5-1; CDR3aa: CASSLYGLGGYEQYF; CDR3nt: TGCGCCAGCAGCTTGTATGGGTTAGGTGGGTACGAGCAGTACTTC
j_gene: TRBJ1-1; abundance: NA; d_gene: TRBD1; v_gene: TRBV28; CDR3aa: CASSLNTGGRAFF; CDR3nt: TGTGCCAGCAGTTTAAACACAGGGGGCCGAGCTTTCTTT
j_gene: TRBJ1-2; abundance: few; d_gene: NA; v_gene: TRBV5-1; CDR3aa: CASSFTLRGDYGYTF; CDR3nt: TGCGCCAGCAGCTTTACCCTAAGGGGCGACTATGGCTACACCTTC
j_gene: TRBJ1-2; abundance: few; d_gene: TRBD1; v_gene: TRBV5-1; CDR3aa: CASSDRSGGPKGYTF; CDR3nt: TGCGCCAGCAGCGACCGGTCAGGGGGCCCTAAAGGCTACACCTTC
j_gene: TRBJ2-1; abundance: few; d_gene: TRBD2; v_gene: TRBV5-6; CDR3aa: CASIPPGLAKVYYNEQFF; CDR3nt: TGTGCCAGCATTCCTCCGGGACTAGCGAAGGTTTACTACAATGAGCAGTTCTTC
j_gene: TRBJ2-2; abundance: few; d_gene: NA; v_gene: TRBV11-2; CDR3aa: CASSQVKNTGELFF; CDR3nt: TGTGCCAGCAGCCAAGTAAAGAACACCGGGGAGCTGTTTTTT
j_gene: TRBJ2-4; abundance: NA; d_gene: NA; v_gene: TRBV24-1; CDR3aa: CATSDRESRIQYF; CDR3nt: TGTGCCACCAGTGACAGGGAGAGTCGGATTCAGTACTTC
j_gene: TRBJ1-2; abundance: few; d_gene: TRBD1; v_gene: TRBV7-2; CDR3aa: CASSLIQGLGYTF; CDR3nt: TGTGCCAGCAGCTTAATACAGGGGCTTGGCTACACCTTC
j_gene: TRBJ1-1; abundance: many; d_gene: NA; v_gene: TRBV29-1; CDR3aa: CSVGQVNTEAFF; CDR3nt: TGCAGCGTTGGACAGGTGAACACTGAAGCTTTCTTT
j_gene: TRBJ2-4; abundance: NA; d_gene: NA; v_gene: TRBV9; CDR3aa: CASSVAGDENIQYF; CDR3nt: TGTGCCAGCAGCGTAGCAGGGGATGAAAACATTCAGTACTTC
j_gene: TRBJ1-5; abundance: few; d_gene: NA; v_gene: TRBV9; CDR3aa: CASSRDGYWSNQPQHF; CDR3nt: TGTGCCAGCAGCAGAGACGGTTACTGGAGCAATCAGCCCCAGCATTTT
j_gene: TRBJ2-7; abundance: many; d_gene: NA; v_gene: TRBV7-9; CDR3aa: CASSLEAGSPPYEQYF; CDR3nt: TGTGCCAGCAGCTTAGAGGCGGGATCACCCCCCTACGAGCAGTACTTC
j_gene: TRBJ2-7; abundance: many; d_gene: TRBD1; v_gene: TRBV3-1; CDR3aa: CASSQGTGGLYEQYF; CDR3nt: TGTGCCAGCAGCCAAGGGACAGGGGGCTTGTACGAGCAGTACTTC
j_gene: TRBJ2-7; abundance: NA; d_gene: TRBD1; v_gene: TRBV6-1; CDR3aa: CASSEGGTGGAYEQYF; CDR3nt: TGTGCCAGCAGTGAAGGGGGGACAGGGGGGGCCTACGAGCAGTACTTC
j_gene: TRBJ2-3; abundance: many; d_gene: TRBD2; v_gene: TRBV4-1; CDR3aa: CASSQAEGGLTQYF; CDR3nt: TGCGCCAGCAGCCAAGCGGAGGGAGGGCTAACGCAGTATTTT
j_gene: TRBJ1-1; abundance: many; d_gene: NA; v_gene: TRBV27; CDR3aa: CASSLHVGADTEAFF; CDR3nt: TGTGCCAGCAGTTTACATGTGGGGGCGGACACTGAAGCTTTCTTT
j_gene: TRBJ1-4; abundance: many; d_gene: NA; v_gene: TRBV6-1; CDR3aa: CASRPPRPKANEKLFF; CDR3nt: TGTGCCAGCAGGCCCCCGAGGCCCAAGGCAAATGAAAAACTGTTTTTT
j_gene: TRBJ2-2; abundance: NA; d_gene: TRBD2; v_gene: TRBV14; CDR3aa: CASSQRLAGGGTGELFF; CDR3nt: TGTGCCAGCAGCCAAAGACTAGCAGGAGGTGGAACCGGGGAGCTGTTTTTT
j_gene: TRBJ2-7; abundance: NA; d_gene: NA; v_gene: TRBV29-1; CDR3aa: CSVVGGGGEQYF; CDR3nt: TGCAGCGTTGTGGGAGGGGGCGGCGAGCAGTACTTC
j_gene: TRBJ1-6; abundance: many; d_gene: TRBD1; v_gene: TRBV28; CDR3aa: CASIPWTGALSSPLHF; CDR3nt: TGTGCCAGCATCCCTTGGACAGGAGCGTTGTCTTCACCCCTCCACTTT
j_gene: TRBJ2-2; abundance: many; d_gene: NA; v_gene: TRBV24-1; CDR3aa: CATSDIQGERATGELFF; CDR3nt: TGTGCCACCAGTGACATACAGGGTGAGCGGGCGACCGGGGAGCTGTTTTTT
j_gene: TRBJ2-1; abundance: few; d_gene: NA; v_gene: TRBV20-1; CDR3aa: CSARDTGAGGNEQFF; CDR3nt: TGCAGTGCTAGAGATACGGGGGCAGGGGGCAATGAGCAGTTCTTC
j_gene: TRBJ1-5; abundance: many; d_gene: NA; v_gene: TRBV4-1; CDR3aa: CASSQEGTSNQPQHF; CDR3nt: TGCGCCAGCAGCCAAGAGGGTACAAGCAATCAGCCCCAGCATTTT
j_gene: TRBJ2-7; abundance: many; d_gene: TRBD2; v_gene: TRBV30; CDR3aa: CARGLAGGEQYF; CDR3nt: TGTGCCCGCGGACTAGCGGGAGGTGAGCAGTACTTC
j_gene: TRBJ2-3; abundance: many; d_gene: TRBD2; v_gene: TRBV7-3; CDR3aa: CASSLGLAGATDTQYF; CDR3nt: TGTGCCAGCAGCTTAGGGCTAGCGGGAGCCACAGATACGCAGTATTTT
j_gene: TRBJ2-3; abundance: many; d_gene: NA; v_gene: TRBV28; CDR3aa: CASSRDSTDTQYF; CDR3nt: TGTGCCAGCAGTCGGGACAGCACAGATACGCAGTATTTT
j_gene: TRBJ2-2; abundance: many; d_gene: NA; v_gene: TRBV27; CDR3aa: CASSLSYQVNTGELFF; CDR3nt: TGTGCCAGCAGTCTATCCTACCAGGTGAACACCGGGGAGCTGTTTTTT
j_gene: TRBJ1-4; abundance: many; d_gene: TRBD1; v_gene: TRBV18; CDR3aa: CASSSDRATNEKLFF; CDR3nt: TGTGCCAGCTCATCGGACAGGGCTACTAATGAAAAACTGTTTTTT
j_gene: TRBJ2-1; abundance: many; d_gene: NA; v_gene: TRBV6-1; CDR3aa: CASSDGPYNEQFF; CDR3nt: TGTGCCAGCAGTGACGGGCCTTACAATGAGCAGTTCTTC
j_gene: TRBJ1-4; abundance: NA; d_gene: TRBD1; v_gene: TRBV6-1; CDR3aa: CASSEDRYNEKLFF; CDR3nt: TGTGCCAGCAGTGAGGACAGGTATAATGAAAAACTGTTTTTT
j_gene: TRBJ2-7; abundance: NA; d_gene: NA; v_gene: TRBV9; CDR3aa: CASSVASVAYEQYF; CDR3nt: TGTGCCAGCAGCGTAGCTAGTGTCGCCTACGAGCAGTACTTC
j_gene: TRBJ2-2; abundance: many; d_gene: NA; v_gene: TRBV12-3/TRBV12-4; CDR3aa: CASSWATGELFF; CDR3nt: TGTGCCAGCAGTTGGGCCACCGGGGAGCTGTTTTTT
j_gene: TRBJ2-7; abundance: many; d_gene: NA; v_gene: TRBV12-3/TRBV12-4; CDR3aa: CASTQGGAYEQYF; CDR3nt: TGTGCCAGCACCCAAGGGGGGGCCTACGAGCAGTACTTC
j_gene: TRBJ2-2; abundance: many; d_gene: NA; v_gene: TRBV28; CDR3aa: CASSSTGRNTGELFF; CDR3nt: TGTGCCAGCAGTTCAACCGGGCGTAACACCGGGGAGCTGTTTTTT
j_gene: TRBJ2-7; abundance: many; d_gene: TRBD1; v_gene: TRBV12-3/TRBV12-4; CDR3aa: CAGSSSSQGQGASDYEQYF; CDR3nt: TGTGCCGGCAGTTCTTCCTCGCAAGGACAGGGGGCCTCTGACTACGAGCAGTACTTC
j_gene: TRBJ1-4; abundance: NA; d_gene: NA; v_gene: TRBV10-3; CDR3aa: CAISESTATNEKLFF; CDR3nt: TGTGCCATCAGTGAGTCAACAGCAACTAATGAAAAACTGTTTTTT
j_gene: TRBJ2-7; abundance: many; d_gene: NA; v_gene: TRBV7-3; CDR3aa: CASSLGVGYEQYF; CDR3nt: TGTGCCAGCAGCTTAGGGGTAGGCTACGAGCAGTACTTC
j_gene: TRBJ1-2; abundance: few; d_gene: NA; v_gene: TRBV27; CDR3aa: CASSLSTGLNYGYTF; CDR3nt: TGTGCCAGCAGTTTATCTACAGGACTTAACTATGGCTACACCTTC